Here is one T cell receptor (beta chain) with its context. This record comes from a study of blood T cell repertoires in COVID-19. Across the study: PBMCs, B-cell-depleted T cells, or T cells provided the cDNA or gDNA that made up the material.

V lost 4 bases to trimming and J lost 5 bases; unmatched junction nucleotides: 2. CDR3 length equals 13 residues. Germline V gives CDR1 LNHDA, CDR2 SQIVND (reference sequence). Clones were read by immunoSEQ multiplex PCR, and TCRdb kept only the in-frame ones, dropping some. The table has around 100,000 clones, about 88% seen once; the top ten hold roughly 1.7%. Sequenced sample: peripheral blood. The V and J genes are TRBV19 and TRBJ1-1, with 9 positions matching TRBD1. The receptor comes from a man at least 80 years old with acute or convalescent COVID-19. CDR3 sequence reads: CASSRDRDTEAFF. CDR3 bases: TGTGCCAGTAGTAGGGACAGGGATACTGAAGCTTTCTTT. Together with reference TRBV19 and TRBJ1-1, the CDR3 gives the full variable domain: DGGITQSPKYLFRKEGQNVTLSCEQNLNHDAMYWYRQDPGQGLRLIYYSQIVNDFQKGDIAEGYSVSREKKESFPLTVTSAQKNPTAFYLCASSRDRDTEAFFGQGTRLTVV.